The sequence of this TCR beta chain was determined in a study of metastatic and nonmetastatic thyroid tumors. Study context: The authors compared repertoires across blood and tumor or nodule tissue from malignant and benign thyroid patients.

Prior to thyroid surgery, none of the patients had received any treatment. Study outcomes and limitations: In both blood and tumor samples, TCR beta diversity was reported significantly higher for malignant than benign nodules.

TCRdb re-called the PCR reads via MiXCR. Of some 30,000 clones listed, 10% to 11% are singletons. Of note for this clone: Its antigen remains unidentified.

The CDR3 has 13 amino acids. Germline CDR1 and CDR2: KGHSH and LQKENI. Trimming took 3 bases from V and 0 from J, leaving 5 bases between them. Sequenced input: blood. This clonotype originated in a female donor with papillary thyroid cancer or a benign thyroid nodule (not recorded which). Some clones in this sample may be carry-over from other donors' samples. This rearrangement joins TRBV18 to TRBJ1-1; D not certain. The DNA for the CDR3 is TGTGCCAGCTCACCCGGCATGAACACTGAAGCTTTCTTT. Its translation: CASSPGMNTEAFF. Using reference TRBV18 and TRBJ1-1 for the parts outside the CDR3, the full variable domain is NAGVMQNPRHLVRRRGQEARLRCSPMKGHSHVYWYRQLPEEGLKFMVYLQKENIIDESGMPKERFSAEFPKEGPSILRIQQVVRGDSAAYFCASSPGMNTEAFFGQGTRLTVV.